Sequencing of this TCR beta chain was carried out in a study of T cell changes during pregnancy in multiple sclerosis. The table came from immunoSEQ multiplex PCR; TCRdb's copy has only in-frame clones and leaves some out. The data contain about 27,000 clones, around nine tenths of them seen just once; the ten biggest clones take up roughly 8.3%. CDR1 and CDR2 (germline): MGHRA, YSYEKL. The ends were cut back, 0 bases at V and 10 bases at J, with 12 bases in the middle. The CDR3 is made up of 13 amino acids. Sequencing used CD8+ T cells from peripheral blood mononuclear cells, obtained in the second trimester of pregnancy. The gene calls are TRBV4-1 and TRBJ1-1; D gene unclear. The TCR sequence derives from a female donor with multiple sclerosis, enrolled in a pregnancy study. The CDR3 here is CASSQDNRVAAFF. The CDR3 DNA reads TGCGCCAGCAGCCAAGATAATCGGGTGGCAGCTTTCTTT.